The next 9 T cell receptor beta chains were all read from a single sample in a study of blood T cell repertoires in COVID-19. The data were produced by immunoSEQ multiplex PCR, yet TCRdb's version contains in-frame clones alone and is incomplete. This sample yields about 87,000 clones, of which less than 80% are seen a single time; around 4.4% belongs to the top ten. The specimen sequenced was peripheral blood. These receptors were taken from a woman aged 45-60 years with acute or convalescent COVID-19.

The gene calls are TRBV30 and TRBJ1-2, with 8 bases matching TRBD1. J gave up 7 bases and V 2 bases, and 12 bases lay outside the gene matches. The CDR3 consists of 15 residues. In germline, CDR1 is GTSNPN, CDR2 SVGIG (reference sequence). The CDR3 nucleotides read TGTGCCTGGAGTCAAGCCCGGGGACAGGCGGGTGGCTACACCTTC. This codes for CAWSQARGQAGGYTF.

The rearrangement uses TRBV29-1 and TRBJ1-2; D may be TRBD1 (6 bases). The CDR3 has 16 amino acids. The ends were cut back, 4 bases at V and 2 bases at J, with 20 bases in the middle. Germline V gene sequence: CDR1 SQVTM, CDR2 ANQGSEA. This CDR3 reads CSVGSRGGIGNYGYTF. CDR3 DNA: TGCAGCGTTGGGAGTAGGGGGGGAATTGGCAACTATGGCTACACCTTC.

This rearrangement joins TRBV30 to TRBJ1-5; D might be TRBD1 (5 bases). Trimming took off 0 bases at V and 5 bases at J, with 5 bases between the two ends. The length of the CDR3 is 12 residues. Per germline, CDR1 GTSNPN and CDR2 SVGIG (reference sequence). The CDR3 DNA reads as TGTGCCTGGAGTGTAGGGGATCAGCCCCAGCATTTT. It specifies CAWSVGDQPQHF.

The chain carries TRBV28 and TRBJ1-1, with TRBD1 matching over 7 bases. V lost 5 bases to trimming and J lost 2 bases; unmatched junction nucleotides: 11. Germline V gives CDR1 MDHEN, CDR2 SYDVKM. The CDR3 sequence is 16 residues long. The CDR3 sequence is CASSPPMGQSNTEAFF. CDR3 DNA sequence: TGTGCCAGCAGTCCTCCCATGGGACAGTCTAACACTGAAGCTTTCTTT. The entire variable domain, with the rest obtained from reference TRBV28 and TRBJ1-1, is as follows: DVKVTQSSRYLVKRTGEKVFLECVQDMDHENMFWYRQDPGLGLRLIYFSYDVKMKEKGDIPEGYSVSREKKERFSLILESASTNQTSMYLCASSPPMGQSNTEAFFGQGTRLTVV.

The sample holds one count of this clone. V gene TRBV5-1 combines with J gene TRBJ1-2, with D hard to call. The CDR3 contains 13 residues. The germline gives CDR1 SGHRS, CDR2 YFSETQ. Trimming pared 2 bases from V and 3 bases from J, leaving 8 bases between. DNA of the CDR3: TGCGCCAGCAGCTTCGGAGTGGACTATGGCTACACCTTC. Amino acids: CASSFGVDYGYTF.

The chain employs TRBV30 and TRBJ1-4; D perhaps matches TRBD1 (5 bases). Trimming removed 7 bases at V and 0 bases at J, with 9 bases between. Germline CDR1 is GTSNPN and CDR2 is SVGIG (reference sequence). The CDR3 runs to 13 residues. The CDR3 region is CALTGATNEKLFF. The CDR3 coding sequence is TGTGCCTTAACAGGAGCAACTAATGAAAAACTGTTTTTT.

The V and J genes are TRBV14 and TRBJ1-2; 11 nucleotides line up with TRBD1. With 2 bases clipped from V and 4 bases from J, the junction kept 3 bases outside the gene matches. CDR3 length equals 15 residues. CDR1 and CDR2 (germline): SGHDN, FVKESK. CDR3 region: CASSQMDRGPYGYTF. DNA of the CDR3: TGTGCCAGCAGCCAAATGGACAGGGGGCCCTATGGCTACACCTTC.

The rearrangement links TRBV28 to TRBJ2-1; possibly TRBD2 for D (6 bases). Germline values: CDR1 MDHEN, CDR2 SYDVKM. V lost 3 bases and J lost 9, with 12 bases in between. The CDR3 extends over 13 amino acids. CDR3 nucleotides: TGTGCCAGCAGTTTGCTTACTAGCAGTGAGCAGTTCTTC. Its protein product is CASSLLTSSEQFF.

This chain joins TRBV21-1 and TRBJ2-6; the table's D call of TRBD2 was not tested on the DNA. TRBV21-1 is a recognized pseudogene. The CDR3 is made up of 17 amino acids. Here the CDR3 DNA reads TGTGCCAGCAGCAAAGGAGGTAGGAACTCTGGGGCCAACGTCCTGACTTTC. Encoded protein: CASSKGGRNSGANVLTF.